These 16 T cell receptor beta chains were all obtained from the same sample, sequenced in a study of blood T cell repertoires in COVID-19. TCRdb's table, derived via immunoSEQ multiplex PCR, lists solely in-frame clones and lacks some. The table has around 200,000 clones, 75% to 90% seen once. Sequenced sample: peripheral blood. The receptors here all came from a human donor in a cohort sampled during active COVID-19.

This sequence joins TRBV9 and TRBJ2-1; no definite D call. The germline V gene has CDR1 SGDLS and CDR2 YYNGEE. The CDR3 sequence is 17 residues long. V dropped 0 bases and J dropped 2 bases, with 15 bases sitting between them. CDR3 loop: CASSVAWAVGAYNEQFF. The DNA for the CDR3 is TGTGCCAGCAGCGTAGCTTGGGCCGTGGGCGCCTACAATGAGCAGTTCTTC.

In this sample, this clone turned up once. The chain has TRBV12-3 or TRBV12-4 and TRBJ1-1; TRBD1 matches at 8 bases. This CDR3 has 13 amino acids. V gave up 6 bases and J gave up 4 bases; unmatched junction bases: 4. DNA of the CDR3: TGTGCCAGCAGACCTACAGGGGGCACTGAAGCTTTCTTT. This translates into CASRPTGGTEAFF.

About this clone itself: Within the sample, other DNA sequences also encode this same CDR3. CDR3: CASSVGGFGEKLFF. The CDR3 coding sequence is TGTGCCAGCAGCGTGGGGGGATTTGGTGAAAAACTGTTTTTT. The rearrangement joins TRBV9 to TRBJ1-4; tentatively, D is TRBD1 (5 bases). Trimming removed 2 bases at V and 7 bases at J, with 12 bases between. Germline V gene sequence: CDR1 SGDLS, CDR2 YYNGEE. The CDR3 totals 14 residues.

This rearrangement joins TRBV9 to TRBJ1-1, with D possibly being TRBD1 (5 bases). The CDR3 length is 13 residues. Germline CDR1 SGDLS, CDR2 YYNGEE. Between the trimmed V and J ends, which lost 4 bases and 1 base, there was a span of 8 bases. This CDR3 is CASSPGGNTEAFF. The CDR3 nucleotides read TGTGCCAGCAGCCCGGGGGGGAACACTGAAGCTTTCTTT.

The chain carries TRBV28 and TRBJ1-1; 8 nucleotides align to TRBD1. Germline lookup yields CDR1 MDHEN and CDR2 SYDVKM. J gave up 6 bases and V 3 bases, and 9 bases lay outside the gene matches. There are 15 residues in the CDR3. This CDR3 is CASSFNRGVWSEAFF. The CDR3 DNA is TGTGCCAGCAGTTTTAACAGGGGGGTTTGGTCTGAAGCTTTCTTT.

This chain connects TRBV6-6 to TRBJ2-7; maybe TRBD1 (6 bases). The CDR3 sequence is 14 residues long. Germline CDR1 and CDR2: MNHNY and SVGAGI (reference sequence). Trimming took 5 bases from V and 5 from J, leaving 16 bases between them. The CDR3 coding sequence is TGTGCCAGCAGTCTACAAGGGACAACAGACGAGCAGTACTTC. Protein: CASSLQGTTDEQYF.

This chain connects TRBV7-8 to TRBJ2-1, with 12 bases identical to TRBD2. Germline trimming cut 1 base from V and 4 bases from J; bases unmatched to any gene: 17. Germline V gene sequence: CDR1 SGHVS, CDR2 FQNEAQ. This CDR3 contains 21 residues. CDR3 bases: TGTGCCAGCAGCTTAGTGGGTCCGATAGCGGGGACTAGCGGGTTTTACAATGAGCAGTTCTTC. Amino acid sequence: CASSLVGPIAGTSGFYNEQFF.

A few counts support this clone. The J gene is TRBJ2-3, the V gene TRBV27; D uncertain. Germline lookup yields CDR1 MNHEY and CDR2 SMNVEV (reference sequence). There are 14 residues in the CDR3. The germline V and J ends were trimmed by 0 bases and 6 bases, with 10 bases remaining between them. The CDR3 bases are TGTGCCAGCAGTTTATCGCACTCTATCGATACGCAGTATTTT. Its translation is CASSLSHSIDTQYF.

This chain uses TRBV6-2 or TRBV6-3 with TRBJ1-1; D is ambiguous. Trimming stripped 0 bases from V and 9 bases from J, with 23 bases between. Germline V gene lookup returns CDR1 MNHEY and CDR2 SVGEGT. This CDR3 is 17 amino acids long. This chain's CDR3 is CASSYSRVHITITKAFF. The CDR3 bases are TGTGCCAGCAGTTACTCACGGGTCCACATCACCATTACAAAAGCTTTCTTT.

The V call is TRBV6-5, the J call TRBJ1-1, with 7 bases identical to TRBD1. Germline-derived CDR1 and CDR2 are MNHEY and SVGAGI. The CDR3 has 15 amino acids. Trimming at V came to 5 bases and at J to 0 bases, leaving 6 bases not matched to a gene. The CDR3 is CASSRRTGVNTEAFF. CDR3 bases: TGTGCCAGCAGTCGTCGGACAGGAGTGAACACTGAAGCTTTCTTT.

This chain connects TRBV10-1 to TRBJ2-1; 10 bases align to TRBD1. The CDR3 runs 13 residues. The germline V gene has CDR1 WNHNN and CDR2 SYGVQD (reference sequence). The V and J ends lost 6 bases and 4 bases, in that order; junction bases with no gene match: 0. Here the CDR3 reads CASRDRGYNEQFF. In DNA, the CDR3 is TGCGCCAGCAGGGACAGGGGGTACAATGAGCAGTTCTTC.

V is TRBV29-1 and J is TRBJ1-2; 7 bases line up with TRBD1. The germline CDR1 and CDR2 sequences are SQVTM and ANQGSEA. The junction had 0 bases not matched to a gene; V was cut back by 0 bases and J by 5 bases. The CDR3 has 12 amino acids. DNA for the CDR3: TGCAGCGTTGAAGACAGGGGGTATGGCTACACCTTC. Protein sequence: CSVEDRGYGYTF.

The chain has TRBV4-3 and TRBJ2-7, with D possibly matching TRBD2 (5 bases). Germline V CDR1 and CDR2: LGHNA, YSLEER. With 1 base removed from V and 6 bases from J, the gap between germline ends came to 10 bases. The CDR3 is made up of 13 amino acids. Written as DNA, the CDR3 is TGCGCCAGCAGCCAAGTAAAAGGAGGCGAGCAGTACTTC. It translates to CASSQVKGGEQYF.

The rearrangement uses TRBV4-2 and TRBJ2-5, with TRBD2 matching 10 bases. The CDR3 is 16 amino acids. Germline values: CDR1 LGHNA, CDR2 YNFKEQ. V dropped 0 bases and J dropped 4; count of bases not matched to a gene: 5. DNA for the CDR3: TGTGCCAGCAGCCAAGATAGCCAGCGGGAGGGAGAGACCCAGTACTTC. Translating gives CASSQDSQREGETQYF.

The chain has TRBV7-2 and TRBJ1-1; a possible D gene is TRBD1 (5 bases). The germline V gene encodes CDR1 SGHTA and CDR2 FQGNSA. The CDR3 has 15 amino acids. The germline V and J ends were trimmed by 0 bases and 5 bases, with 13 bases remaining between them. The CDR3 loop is CASSLASRVPTEAFF. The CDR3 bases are TGTGCCAGCAGCTTAGCATCCAGGGTCCCAACTGAAGCTTTCTTT.

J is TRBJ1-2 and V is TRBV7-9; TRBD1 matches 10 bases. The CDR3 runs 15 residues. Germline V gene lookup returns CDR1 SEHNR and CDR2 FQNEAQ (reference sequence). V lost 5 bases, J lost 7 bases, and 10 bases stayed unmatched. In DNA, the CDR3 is TGTGCCAGCAGCCAAAACCGGGACAGGGGTTTTGGCTACACCTTC. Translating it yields CASSQNRDRGFGYTF.